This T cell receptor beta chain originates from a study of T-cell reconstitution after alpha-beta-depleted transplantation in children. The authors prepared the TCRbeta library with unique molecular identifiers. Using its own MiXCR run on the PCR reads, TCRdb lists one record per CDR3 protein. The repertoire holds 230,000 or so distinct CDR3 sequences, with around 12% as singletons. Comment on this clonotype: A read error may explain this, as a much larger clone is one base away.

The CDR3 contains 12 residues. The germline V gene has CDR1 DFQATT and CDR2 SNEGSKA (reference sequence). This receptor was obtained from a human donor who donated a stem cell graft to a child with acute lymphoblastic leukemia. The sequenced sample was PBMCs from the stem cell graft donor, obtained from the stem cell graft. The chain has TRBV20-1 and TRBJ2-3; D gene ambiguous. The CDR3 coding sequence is TGCATTGCCCTATCGGCGGCAGATACGCAGTATTTT. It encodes CIALSAADTQYF.